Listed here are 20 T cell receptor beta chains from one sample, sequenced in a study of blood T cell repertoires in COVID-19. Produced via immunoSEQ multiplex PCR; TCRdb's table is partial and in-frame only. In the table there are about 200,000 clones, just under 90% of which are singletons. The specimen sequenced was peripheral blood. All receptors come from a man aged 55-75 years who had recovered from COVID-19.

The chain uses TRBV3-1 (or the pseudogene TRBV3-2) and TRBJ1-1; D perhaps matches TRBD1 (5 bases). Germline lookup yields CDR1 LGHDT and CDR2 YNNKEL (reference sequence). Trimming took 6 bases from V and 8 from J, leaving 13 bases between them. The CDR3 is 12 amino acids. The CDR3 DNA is TGTGCCAGCAGTGGGACTGTCGCCGAAGCTTTCTTT. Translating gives CASSGTVAEAFF.

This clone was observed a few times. CDR3 DNA sequence: TGCGCCAGCAGCCAAGATCAGGGGGCTTGGGACACTGAAGCTTTCTTT. It encodes CASSQDQGAWDTEAFF. V usage is TRBV4-3 and J usage is TRBJ1-1; 8 bases agree with TRBD1. Germline CDR1 is LGHNA and CDR2 is YSLEER. The trim removed 0 bases at V and 3 bases at J, leaving 6 bases unmatched. This CDR3 comprises 16 residues.

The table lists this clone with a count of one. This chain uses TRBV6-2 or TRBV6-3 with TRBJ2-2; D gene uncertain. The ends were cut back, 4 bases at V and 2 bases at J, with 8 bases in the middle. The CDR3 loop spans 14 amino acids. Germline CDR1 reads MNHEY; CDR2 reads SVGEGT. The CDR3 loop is CASSFSLNTGELFF. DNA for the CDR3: TGTGCCAGCAGTTTCTCCCTTAACACCGGGGAGCTGTTTTTT.

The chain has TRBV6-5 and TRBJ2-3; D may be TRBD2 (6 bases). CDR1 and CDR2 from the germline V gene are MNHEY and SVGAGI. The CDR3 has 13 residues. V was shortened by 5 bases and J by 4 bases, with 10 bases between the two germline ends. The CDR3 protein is CASSRDFPDTQYF. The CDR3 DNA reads TGTGCCAGCAGTCGGGACTTCCCAGATACGCAGTATTTT.

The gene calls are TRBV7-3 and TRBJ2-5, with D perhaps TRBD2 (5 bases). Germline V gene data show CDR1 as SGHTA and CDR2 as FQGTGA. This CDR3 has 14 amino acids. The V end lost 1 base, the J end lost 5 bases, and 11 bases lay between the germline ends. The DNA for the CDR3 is TGTGCCAGCAGCTTAAGCGTTTCGGGGGAGACCCAGTACTTC. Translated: CASSLSVSGETQYF.

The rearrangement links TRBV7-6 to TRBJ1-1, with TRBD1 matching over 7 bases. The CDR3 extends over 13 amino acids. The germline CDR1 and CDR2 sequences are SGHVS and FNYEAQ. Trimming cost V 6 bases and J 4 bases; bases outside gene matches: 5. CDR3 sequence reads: CASSRQGGTEAFF. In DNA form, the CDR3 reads TGTGCCAGCAGTCGACAGGGAGGCACTGAAGCTTTCTTT.

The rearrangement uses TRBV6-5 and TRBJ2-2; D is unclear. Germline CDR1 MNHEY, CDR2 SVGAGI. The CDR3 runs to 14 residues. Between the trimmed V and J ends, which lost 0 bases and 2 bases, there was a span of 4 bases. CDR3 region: CASSYSRNTGELFF. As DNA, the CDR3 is TGTGCCAGCAGTTACTCGCGCAACACCGGGGAGCTGTTTTTT.

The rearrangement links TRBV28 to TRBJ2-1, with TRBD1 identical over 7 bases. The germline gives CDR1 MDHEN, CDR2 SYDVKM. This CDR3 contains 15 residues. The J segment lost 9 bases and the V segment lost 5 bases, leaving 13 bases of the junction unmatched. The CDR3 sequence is CASSPGGGPVAEQFF. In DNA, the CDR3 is TGTGCCAGCAGTCCAGGGGGTGGGCCGGTGGCTGAGCAGTTCTTC.

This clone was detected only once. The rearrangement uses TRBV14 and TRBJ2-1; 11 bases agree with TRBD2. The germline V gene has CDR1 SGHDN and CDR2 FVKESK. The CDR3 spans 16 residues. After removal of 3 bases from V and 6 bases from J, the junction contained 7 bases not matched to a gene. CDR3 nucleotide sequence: TGTGCCAGCAGCCAGCTACTAGCGGGAGTTATCAATGAGCAGTTCTTC. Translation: CASSQLLAGVINEQFF. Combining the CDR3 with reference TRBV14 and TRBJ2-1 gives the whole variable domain EAGVTQFPSHSVIEKGQTVTLRCDPISGHDNLYWYRRVMGKEIKFLLHFVKESKQDESGMPNNRFLAERTGGTYSTLKVQPAELEDSGVYFCASSQLLAGVINEQFFGPGTRLTVL.

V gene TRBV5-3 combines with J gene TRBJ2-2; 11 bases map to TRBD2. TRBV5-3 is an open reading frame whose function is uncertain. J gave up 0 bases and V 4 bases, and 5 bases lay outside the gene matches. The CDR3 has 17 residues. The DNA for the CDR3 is TGTGCCAGAAGCCCGGGACTAGCGGCTGCGAACACCGGGGAGCTGTTTTTT. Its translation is CARSPGLAAANTGELFF.

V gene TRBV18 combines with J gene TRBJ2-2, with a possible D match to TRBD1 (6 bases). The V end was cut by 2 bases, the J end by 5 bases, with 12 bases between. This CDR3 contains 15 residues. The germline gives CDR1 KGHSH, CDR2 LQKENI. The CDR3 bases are TGTGCCAGCTCACCAGGGGGCTCGGGGACCGGGGAGCTGTTTTTT. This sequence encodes CASSPGGSGTGELFF.

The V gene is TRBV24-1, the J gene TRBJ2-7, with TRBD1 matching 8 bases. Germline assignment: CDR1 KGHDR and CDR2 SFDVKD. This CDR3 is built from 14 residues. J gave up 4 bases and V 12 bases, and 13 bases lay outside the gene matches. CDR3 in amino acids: CAVRQGSNKYEQYF. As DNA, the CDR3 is TGTGCCGTGCGACAGGGGAGCAATAAATACGAGCAGTACTTC.

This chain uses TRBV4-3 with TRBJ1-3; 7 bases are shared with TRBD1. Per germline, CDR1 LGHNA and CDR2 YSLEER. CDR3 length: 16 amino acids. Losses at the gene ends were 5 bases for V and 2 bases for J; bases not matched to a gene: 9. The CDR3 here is CASSLQGIHTGNTIYF. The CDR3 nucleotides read TGCGCCAGCAGCTTACAGGGGATTCACACTGGAAACACCATATATTTT.

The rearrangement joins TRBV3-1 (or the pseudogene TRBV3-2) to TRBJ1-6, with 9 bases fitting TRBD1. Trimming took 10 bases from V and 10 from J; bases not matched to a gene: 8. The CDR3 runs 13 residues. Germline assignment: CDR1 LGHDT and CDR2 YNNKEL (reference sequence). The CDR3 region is CATGTGRESPLHF. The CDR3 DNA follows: TGTGCCACCGGGACAGGGAGAGAGTCACCCCTCCACTTT.

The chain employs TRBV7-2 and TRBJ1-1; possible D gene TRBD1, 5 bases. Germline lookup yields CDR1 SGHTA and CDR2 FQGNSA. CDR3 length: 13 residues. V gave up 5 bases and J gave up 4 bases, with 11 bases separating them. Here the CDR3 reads CASSGLRGTEAFF. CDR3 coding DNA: TGTGCCAGCAGCGGGCTTAGGGGCACTGAAGCTTTCTTT.

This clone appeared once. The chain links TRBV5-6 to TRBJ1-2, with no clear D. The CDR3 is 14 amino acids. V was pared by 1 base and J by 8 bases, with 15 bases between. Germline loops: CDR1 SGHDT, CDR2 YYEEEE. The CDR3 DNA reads TGTGCCAGCAGCTTGTTTCGTCCGGGTAGGGGCTACACCTTC. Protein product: CASSLFRPGRGYTF.

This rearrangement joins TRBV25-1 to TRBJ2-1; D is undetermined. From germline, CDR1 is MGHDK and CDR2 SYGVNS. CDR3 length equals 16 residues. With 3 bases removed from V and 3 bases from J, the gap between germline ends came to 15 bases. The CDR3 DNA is TGTGCCAGCAGTGACTCTGGTCCTGTAGACTACAATGAGCAGTTCTTC. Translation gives CASSDSGPVDYNEQFF.

The CDR3: CASSPDTEAFF. For the CDR3, the DNA is TGTGCCAGCAGTCCGGACACTGAAGCTTTCTTT. The V gene is TRBV6-2 or TRBV6-3, the J gene TRBJ1-1; D is uncertain. The CDR3 sequence is 11 residues long. Germline lookup yields CDR1 MNHEY and CDR2 SVGEGT. Trimming removed 5 bases from V and 3 bases from J, with 4 bases in between.

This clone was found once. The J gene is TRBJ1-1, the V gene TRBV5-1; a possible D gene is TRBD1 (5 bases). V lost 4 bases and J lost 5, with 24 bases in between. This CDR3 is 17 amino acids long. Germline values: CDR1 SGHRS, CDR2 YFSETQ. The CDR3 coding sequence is TGCGCCAGCAGCATGTTAACCCGGGCCTCGGGGGGGACTGAAGCTTTCTTT. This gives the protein CASSMLTRASGGTEAFF.

CDR3 DNA sequence: TGTGCCACCAGCAGAGGGGCAGCTAATCAGCCCCAGCATTTT. Translated, it gives CATSRGAANQPQHF. The rearrangement links TRBV15 to TRBJ1-5, with no clear D. The V end lost 1 base, the J end lost 4 bases, and 8 bases lay between the germline ends. The germline CDR1 and CDR2 sequences are LNHNV and YYDKDF (reference sequence). This CDR3 spans 14 amino acids.